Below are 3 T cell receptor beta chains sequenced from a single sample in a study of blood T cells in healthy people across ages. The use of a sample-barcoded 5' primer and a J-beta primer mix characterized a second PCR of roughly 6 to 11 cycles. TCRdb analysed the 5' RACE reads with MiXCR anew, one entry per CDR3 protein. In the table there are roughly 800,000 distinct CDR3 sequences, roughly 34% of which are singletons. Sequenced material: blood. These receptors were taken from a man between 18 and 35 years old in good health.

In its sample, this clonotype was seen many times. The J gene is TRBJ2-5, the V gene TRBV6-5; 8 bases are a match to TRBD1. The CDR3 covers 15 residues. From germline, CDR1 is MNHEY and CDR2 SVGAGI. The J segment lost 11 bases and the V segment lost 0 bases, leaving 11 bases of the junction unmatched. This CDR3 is CASSYSEMDRAGQYF. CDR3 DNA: TGTGCCAGCAGTTACTCGGAAATGGACAGGGCGGGGCAGTACTTC.

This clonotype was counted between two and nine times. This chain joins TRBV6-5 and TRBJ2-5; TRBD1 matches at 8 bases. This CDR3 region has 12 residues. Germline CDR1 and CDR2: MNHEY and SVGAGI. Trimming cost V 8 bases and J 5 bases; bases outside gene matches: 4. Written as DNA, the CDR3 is TGTGCCAGCTGGGACAGGAGGGAGACCCAGTACTTC. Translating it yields CASWDRRETQYF.

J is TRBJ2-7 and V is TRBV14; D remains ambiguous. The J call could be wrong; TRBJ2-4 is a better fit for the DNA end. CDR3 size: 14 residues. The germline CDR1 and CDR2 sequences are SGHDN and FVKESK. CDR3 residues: CASSPRVTKNIQYF. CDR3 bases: TGTGCCAGCAGCCCTCGGGTAACCAAAAACATTCAGTACTTC.